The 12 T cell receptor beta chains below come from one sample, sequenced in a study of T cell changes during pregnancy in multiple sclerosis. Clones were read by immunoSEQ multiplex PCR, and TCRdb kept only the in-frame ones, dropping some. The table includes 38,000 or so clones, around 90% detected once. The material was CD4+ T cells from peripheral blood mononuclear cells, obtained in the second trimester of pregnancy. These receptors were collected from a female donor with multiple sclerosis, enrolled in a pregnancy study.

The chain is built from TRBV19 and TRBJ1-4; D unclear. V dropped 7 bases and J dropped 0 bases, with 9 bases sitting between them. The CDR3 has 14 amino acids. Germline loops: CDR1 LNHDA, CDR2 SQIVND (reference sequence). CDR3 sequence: CASKLPATNEKLFF. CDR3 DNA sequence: TGTGCCAGTAAACTACCTGCAACTAATGAAAAACTGTTTTTT.

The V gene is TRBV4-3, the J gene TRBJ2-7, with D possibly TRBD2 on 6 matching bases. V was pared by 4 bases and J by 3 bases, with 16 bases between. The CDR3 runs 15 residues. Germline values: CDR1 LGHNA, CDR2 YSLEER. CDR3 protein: CASSLRASASYEQYF. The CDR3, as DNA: TGCGCCAGCAGCCTTCGGGCTAGCGCGAGCTACGAGCAGTACTTC.

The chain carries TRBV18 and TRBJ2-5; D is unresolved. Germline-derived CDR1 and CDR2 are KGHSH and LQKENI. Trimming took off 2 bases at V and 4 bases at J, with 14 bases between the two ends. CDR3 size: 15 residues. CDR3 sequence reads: CASSPDSFGRETQYF. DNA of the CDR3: TGTGCCAGCTCACCAGACTCCTTCGGTAGAGAGACCCAGTACTTC.

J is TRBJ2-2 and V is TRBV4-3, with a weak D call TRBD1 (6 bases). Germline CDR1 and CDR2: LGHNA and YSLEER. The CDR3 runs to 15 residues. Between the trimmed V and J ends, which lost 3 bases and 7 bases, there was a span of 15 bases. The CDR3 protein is CASSQHTGYSGELFF. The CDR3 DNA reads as TGCGCCAGCAGCCAGCATACAGGGTACAGCGGGGAGCTGTTTTTT.

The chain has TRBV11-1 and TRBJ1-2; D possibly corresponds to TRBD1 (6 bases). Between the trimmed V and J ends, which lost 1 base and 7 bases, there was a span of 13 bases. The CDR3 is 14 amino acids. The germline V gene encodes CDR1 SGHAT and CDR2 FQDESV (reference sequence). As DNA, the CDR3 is TGTGCCAGCAGCTTAGGTCCGAACAGGGCTGGCTACACCTTC. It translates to CASSLGPNRAGYTF.

DNA for the CDR3: TGTGCCATCGGAGTATTCGACGAGCAGTACTTC. Its protein product is CAIGVFDEQYF. V usage is TRBV10-3 and J usage is TRBJ2-7; D is undetermined. CDR3 length: 11 amino acids. Trimming cost V 8 bases and J 5 bases, with 10 bases left between them. CDR1 and CDR2 (germline): ENHRY, SYGVKD.

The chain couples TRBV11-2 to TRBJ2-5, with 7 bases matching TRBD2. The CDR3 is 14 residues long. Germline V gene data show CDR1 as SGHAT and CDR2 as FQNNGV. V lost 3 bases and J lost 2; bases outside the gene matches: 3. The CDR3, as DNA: TGTGCCAGCAGCTTTACTAGCGCTCAAGAGACCCAGTACTTC. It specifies CASSFTSAQETQYF.

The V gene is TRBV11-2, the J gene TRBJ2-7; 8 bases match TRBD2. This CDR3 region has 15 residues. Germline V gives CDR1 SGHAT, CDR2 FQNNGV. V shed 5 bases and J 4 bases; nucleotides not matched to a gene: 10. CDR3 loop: CASSLNSGITYEQYF. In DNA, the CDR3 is TGTGCCAGCAGCCTAAATAGCGGGATTACTTACGAGCAGTACTTC.

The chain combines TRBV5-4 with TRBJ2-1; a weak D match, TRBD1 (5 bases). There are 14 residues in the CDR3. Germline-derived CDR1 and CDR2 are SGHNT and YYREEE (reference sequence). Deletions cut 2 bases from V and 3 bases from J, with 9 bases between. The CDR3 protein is CASSFGADYNEQFF. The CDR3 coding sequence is TGTGCCAGCAGCTTTGGGGCTGACTACAATGAGCAGTTCTTC.

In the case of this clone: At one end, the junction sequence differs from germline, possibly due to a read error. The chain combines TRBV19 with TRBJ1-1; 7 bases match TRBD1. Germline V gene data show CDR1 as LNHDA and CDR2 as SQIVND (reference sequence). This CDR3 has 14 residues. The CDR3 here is CASINRGINNEAFF. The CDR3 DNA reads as TGTGCCAGTATTAACAGGGGAATTAACAATGAAGCTTTCTTT.

The CDR3 sequence: CASSYSARAQPQHF. As DNA, the CDR3 is TGTGCCAGCAGTTACTCGGCCAGGGCTCAGCCCCAGCATTTT. This sequence joins TRBV6-5 and TRBJ1-5; the D gene is possibly TRBD1 (5 bases). V gave up 0 bases and J gave up 6 bases, with 9 bases separating them. The CDR3 contains 14 residues. CDR1 is MNHEY, CDR2 SVGAGI, per germline.

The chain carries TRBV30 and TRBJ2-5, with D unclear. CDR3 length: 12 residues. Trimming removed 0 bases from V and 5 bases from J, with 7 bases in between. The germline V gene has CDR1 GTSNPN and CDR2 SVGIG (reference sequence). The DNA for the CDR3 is TGTGCCTGGAGTGTACTGTGGGAGACCCAGTACTTC. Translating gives CAWSVLWETQYF. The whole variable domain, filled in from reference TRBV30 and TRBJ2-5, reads SQTIHQWPATLVQPVGSPLSLECTVEGTSNPNLYWYRQAAGRGLQLLFYSVGIGQISSEVPQNLSASRPQDRQFILSSKKLLLSDSGFYLCAWSVLWETQYFGPGTRLLVL.